The 5 T cell receptor beta chains reported below all come from one sample, sequenced in a study of CD8+ T cells in alopecia areata. Following extraction, RNA underwent reverse transcription to cDNA, which served as the sequencing template. Assay: immunoSEQ multiplex PCR; the TCRdb copy retains only in-frame clones and omits some. The data hold tens of thousands of clones, with approximately 61% observed a single time. The sample was CD8+ T cells sorted from blood, taken at week 0. The source is a human donor with alopecia areata.

The V and J genes are TRBV4-1 and TRBJ1-1; a possible D gene is TRBD1 (6 bases). Germline values: CDR1 MGHRA, CDR2 YSYEKL. Trimming took 0 bases from V and 7 from J, leaving 12 bases between them. The CDR3 has 14 residues. The CDR3 here is CASSQDTGWSEAFF. CDR3 sequence (DNA): TGCGCCAGCAGCCAAGATACAGGGTGGAGTGAAGCTTTCTTT.

This chain connects TRBV4-3 to TRBJ2-5, with 8 bases matching TRBD1. CDR1 and CDR2 (germline): LGHNA, YSLEER. This CDR3 comprises 16 residues. The J segment lost 5 bases and the V segment lost 0 bases, leaving 8 bases of the junction unmatched. CDR3 residues: CASSQERQGAGETQYF. The CDR3 coding sequence is TGCGCCAGCAGCCAAGAACGCCAGGGGGCCGGGGAGACCCAGTACTTC.

J is TRBJ1-6 and V is TRBV7-9; no clear D gene. V was cut by 5 bases and J by 5 bases, with 10 bases left in between. Germline CDR1 SEHNR, CDR2 FQNEAQ (reference sequence). This CDR3 region has 14 residues. The CDR3 here is CASSATDHNSPLHF. The CDR3 DNA is TGTGCCAGCAGCGCCACGGACCATAATTCACCCCTCCACTTT.

J is TRBJ2-7 and V is TRBV18; 10 bases match TRBD2. This CDR3 has 15 residues. The V and J ends lost 1 base and 4 bases, in that order; junction bases with no gene match: 4. Germline CDR1 reads KGHSH; CDR2 reads LQKENI. The CDR3 bases are TGTGCCAGCTCACCACTGACGGGACTAGCGTACGAGCAGTACTTC. Its translation: CASSPLTGLAYEQYF.

This clone was counted a few times. This chain links TRBV12-5 with TRBJ1-1; D may be TRBD1 (5 bases). Trimming removed 6 bases from V and 1 base from J, with 15 bases in between. Germline CDR1 is LGHNT and CDR2 is FRNRAP. The CDR3 extends over 15 amino acids. Written as DNA, the CDR3 is TGTGCTAGTGGCTTCGGGGACTTCTGGAACACTGAAGCTTTCTTT. Translation: CASGFGDFWNTEAFF.